Listed below are T cell receptor beta chains from one sample, sequenced in a study of blood T cells in healthy people across ages. MiXCR, applied by TCRdb to the 5' RACE reads, yields one record per CDR3 protein. The table includes some 1.6 million distinct CDR3 sequences, roughly 32% detected once. The source material was blood. These receptors were taken from a woman younger than 45 in good health. The CDR3 runs from the conserved cysteine through the conserved F or W. A D gene is named only where the DNA matches it firmly. Size is omitted from some rows. Given values are once, few, many or a class for expanded clones.

v_gene	abundance	d_gene	j_gene	CDR3aa	CDR3nt
TRBV9	few	.	TRBJ1-6	CASSARPGQDNSPLHF	TGTGCCAGCAGCGCTAGACCGGGACAAGATAATTCACCCCTCCACTTT
TRBV4-1	.	.	TRBJ2-7	CASSQVQKSYEQYF	TGCGCCAGCAGCCAAGTCCAGAAATCCTACGAGCAGTACTTC
TRBV5-1	few	.	TRBJ2-7	CASSFRDGREQYF	TGCGCCAGCAGCTTCCGGGACGGTCGCGAGCAGTACTTC
TRBV25-1	.	TRBD1	TRBJ1-6	CASSEFRTGLNSPLHF	TGTGCCAGCAGTGAATTCAGGACAGGGCTTAATTCACCCCTCCACTTT
TRBV9	few	TRBD2	TRBJ2-7	CASSLGIAGAAYEQYF	TGTGCCAGCAGCCTAGGAATAGCGGGAGCCGCCTACGAGCAGTACTTC
TRBV7-6	.	TRBD1	TRBJ2-3	CASSEGQGVADTQYF	TGTGCCAGCAGCGAGGGACAGGGGGTCGCAGATACGCAGTATTTT
TRBV27	.	TRBD2	TRBJ2-1	CASSSGLAGGYYNEQFF	TGTGCCAGCAGTTCCGGACTAGCGGGGGGTTACTACAATGAGCAGTTCTTC
TRBV20-1	few	TRBD1	TRBJ1-1	CSARDYGQGNTEAFF	TGCAGTGCTAGAGACTACGGACAGGGGAACACTGAAGCTTTCTTT
TRBV5-1	few	.	TRBJ2-7	CASSLEVSSSEQYF	TGCGCCAGCAGCTTGGAGGTCAGTTCGTCTGAGCAGTACTTC
TRBV7-6	.	.	TRBJ2-7	CASSAKGSYEQYF	TGTGCCAGCAGCGCCAAGGGGTCTTACGAGCAGTACTTC
TRBV21-1	few	.	TRBJ1-2	CASVRDSNYGYTF	TGTGCCAGCGTCAGGGACTCAAACTATGGCTACACCTTC
TRBV11-2	.	TRBD2	TRBJ2-1	CASSLELAGTNEQFF	TGTGCCAGCAGCTTAGAACTAGCGGGGACAAATGAGCAGTTCTTC
TRBV7-2	.	TRBD2	TRBJ2-1	CASSLIRGSPPYNEQFF	TGTGCCAGCAGCTTAATCCGCGGGAGTCCTCCCTACAATGAGCAGTTCTTC
TRBV10-3	.	.	TRBJ1-2	CATSLARDGYTF	TGTGCCACCAGCCTCGCGAGAGATGGCTACACCTTC
TRBV10-2	.	.	TRBJ2-7	CASSPGLDFSYEQYF	TGCGCCAGCAGTCCGGGACTTGATTTTTCCTACGAGCAGTACTTC
TRBV9	few	.	TRBJ2-3	CASSGVRVDTQYF	TGTGCCAGCAGTGGAGTTCGGGTGGATACGCAGTATTTT
TRBV5-1	.	TRBD2	TRBJ2-4	CASSFISGSAKNIQYF	TGCGCCAGCAGCTTCATTAGCGGGTCGGCCAAAAACATTCAGTACTTC
TRBV6-5	.	.	TRBJ2-2	CASSVLASRELFF	TGTGCCAGCAGTGTGCTTGCGTCCCGGGAGCTGTTTTTT
TRBV20-1	.	TRBD1	TRBJ1-5	CSAAPGGGQPQHF	TGCAGTGCCGCTCCAGGGGGTGGTCAGCCCCAGCATTTT
TRBV29-1	many	.	TRBJ2-1	CSVESRDEKNEQFF	TGCAGCGTTGAAAGCCGGGACGAGAAGAATGAGCAGTTCTTC
TRBV7-9	.	TRBD2	TRBJ2-7	CANSKLAGGGEQYF	TGTGCCAACAGCAAGCTAGCGGGAGGGGGTGAGCAGTACTTC
TRBV20-1	.	TRBD2	TRBJ2-1	CSARDQAGGRNYNEHYF	TGCAGTGCTAGAGATCAAGCGGGGGGACGAAACTACAATGAGCACTACTTC
TRBV7-3	.	.	TRBJ2-1	CASSLTWRSSYNEQFF	TGTGCCAGCAGCTTAACCTGGCGGAGCTCCTACAATGAGCAGTTCTTC
TRBV20-1	.	TRBD2	TRBJ2-2	CSALPGLSGGVTNTGELFF	TGCAGTGCCCTCCCGGGTCTCAGCGGGGGGGTGACGAACACCGGGGAGCTGTTTTTT
TRBV10-3	.	TRBD2	TRBJ2-1	CAISESAGLPYNEQFF	TGTGCCATCAGTGAGTCAGCGGGGCTCCCCTACAATGAGCAGTTCTTC
TRBV11-1	few	TRBD1	TRBJ2-7	CASSLADRGLNEQYF	TGTGCCAGCAGCTTAGCGGACAGGGGGCTCAACGAGCAGTACTTC
TRBV27	.	.	TRBJ1-1	CASSLIGFPNTEAFF	TGTGCCAGCAGTTTAATAGGGTTCCCCAACACTGAAGCTTTCTTT
TRBV29-1	.	.	TRBJ1-2	CSVLIRQNYGYTF	TGCAGCGTTCTAATCCGACAGAACTATGGCTACACCTTC